This T cell receptor beta chain was recovered during a study of CD8 T cells in ankylosing spondylitis. Study-level points and caveats: It was reported that disease-linked clones were significantly enriched in matched ankylosing spondylitis synovial fluid. Blood of patients with ankylosing spondylitis appeared to be characterized by a TCR beta motif of 8 or 9 highly homologous variants. There were earlier reports of some motif variants in reactive arthritis synovial fluid and blood.

In the case of this clonotype: The antigen is undetermined.

The CDR3 consists of 15 residues. Looked up from germline, CDR1 is SGDLS and CDR2 is YYNGEE. V lost 0 bases and J lost 0, with 7 bases in between. Quantitative 5'-RACE with molecular barcodes was used to make the TCR beta libraries. TCRdb re-derived calls from the 5' RACE reads in MiXCR, one entry per CDR3 protein. The sample lists 190,000 or so distinct CDR3 sequences, roughly 13% occurring once. The clonotype originates from a male donor with ankylosing spondylitis or in good health (not recorded which). The rearrangement uses TRBV9 and TRBJ2-1; no firm D call. The sample was blood, either unsorted or a sorted T cell fraction (not recorded which). The CDR3 reads CASSVGRASYNEQFF. In DNA form, the CDR3 reads TGTGCCAGCAGCGTAGGACGGGCCTCCTACAATGAGCAGTTCTTC. The full variable domain, completed using reference TRBV9 and TRBJ2-1, is DSGVTQTPKHLITATGQRVTLRCSPRSGDLSVYWYQQSLDQGLQFLIQYYNGEERAKGNILERFSAQQFPDLHSELNLSSLELGDSALYFCASSVGRASYNEQFFGPGTRLTVL.